The 27 T cell receptor beta chains below were found in one sample sequenced in a study of glioma-infiltrating T cells. Using RNA template, CDR3s of TCR alpha and beta were amplified with iRepertoire arm-PCR. One entry per CDR3 protein results from TCRdb running MiXCR on the multiplex PCR reads. This table has more than 20,000 distinct CDR3 sequences, about 26% appearing once. Sequenced: glioma tissue, nonneoplastic brain tissue, or PBMCs (not recorded which). The origin of the receptors is a human donor with low-grade glioma or glioblastoma, undergoing nonglioma brain surgery, or in good health (not recorded which).

This clonotype was detected ten times or more. The V gene is TRBV20-1, the J gene TRBJ1-6; TRBD1 agrees at 7 bases. This CDR3 spans 16 amino acids. Germline V gene lookup returns CDR1 DFQATT and CDR2 SNEGSKA (reference sequence). V shed 4 bases and J 9 bases; nucleotides not matched to a gene: 15. As DNA, the CDR3 is TGCAGTGCTACTTATGGGACAGTTATTTGGGGTTCACCCCTCCACTTT. It encodes CSATYGTVIWGSPLHF.

The chain couples TRBV20-1 to TRBJ1-5; D is undetermined. V was trimmed by 5 bases and J by 9 bases, leaving 20 bases between them. CDR1 is DFQATT and CDR2 is SNEGSKA in the germline V gene (reference sequence). The CDR3 spans 14 residues. The CDR3 loop reads CSAPDKGSLGPQHF. The CDR3 DNA is TGCAGTGCTCCCGACAAGGGAAGTTTGGGGCCCCAGCATTTT.

This chain uses TRBV7-2 with TRBJ2-7; 9 nucleotides match TRBD1. V was clipped by 5 bases and J by 2 bases; unmatched bases: 4. The CDR3 is made up of 14 amino acids. CDR1 is SGHTA and CDR2 is FQGNSA in the germline V gene. The CDR3 bases are TGTGCCAGCAGCCCCGGGACAGGGACCTACGAGCAGTACTTC. This gives the protein CASSPGTGTYEQYF.

Concerning this clonotype itself: This could be a read error, since a much larger clone is one nucleotide away. The CDR3 loop reads CAASRDQGPGYGYTF. CDR3 in DNA: TGTGCCGCCAGCAGAGATCAGGGGCCAGGCTATGGCTACACCTTC. This chain connects TRBV15 to TRBJ1-2, with D tentatively TRBD1 (6 bases). Germline values: CDR1 LNHNV, CDR2 YYDKDF (reference sequence). The CDR3 consists of 15 residues. Full variable domain (remainder filled in from reference TRBV15 and TRBJ1-2): DAMVIQNPRYQVTQFGKPVTLSCSQTLNHNVMYWYQQKSSQAPKLLFHYYDKDFNNEADTPDNFQSRRPNTSFCFLDIRSPGLGDTAMYLCAASRDQGPGYGYTFGSGTRLTVV.

By share, this clonotype counts as medium-sized (0.01 to 0.1%). The chain links TRBV7-2 to TRBJ1-2, with D perhaps matching TRBD1 (6 bases). CDR3 size: 16 residues. Germline V gives CDR1 SGHTA, CDR2 FQGNSA. V was shortened by 5 bases and J by 5 bases, with 21 bases between the two germline ends. The CDR3 sequence is CASSGEGRRGGYGYTF. The CDR3 bases are TGTGCCAGCAGCGGAGAGGGTCGCAGGGGAGGATATGGCTACACCTTC. Combining the CDR3 with reference TRBV7-2 and TRBJ1-2 gives the whole variable domain GAGVSQSPSNKVTEKGKDVELRCDPISGHTALYWYRQSLGQGLEFLIYFQGNSAPDKSGLPSDRFSAERTGGSVSTLTIQRTQQEDSAVYLCASSGEGRRGGYGYTFGSGTRLTVV.

This clonotype was detected many times. The chain is built from TRBV27 and TRBJ2-7; 8 bases are shared with TRBD2. Germline trimming cut 2 bases from V and 0 bases from J; bases unmatched to any gene: 3. The CDR3 is made up of 15 amino acids. Looked up from germline, CDR1 is MNHEY and CDR2 is SMNVEV (reference sequence). The CDR3 protein is CASSLHSGASYEQYF. Written as DNA, the CDR3 is TGTGCCAGCAGTTTACATAGCGGGGCCTCCTACGAGCAGTACTTC.

Note on this clonotype: The junction shows a germline mismatch at one end, possibly a read error. The rearrangement links TRBV7-8 to TRBJ1-3; D ambiguous. The length of the CDR3 is 14 residues. Germline V gene lookup returns CDR1 SGHVS and CDR2 FQNEAQ. The CDR3 region is CASSLGSSGNTIYF. CDR3 in DNA: TGTGCCAGCAGTTTAGGGAGCTCTGGAAACACCATATATTTT. Complete variable domain (other parts from reference TRBV7-8 and TRBJ1-3): GAGVSQSPRYKVAKRGQDVALRCDPISGHVSLFWYQQALGQGPEFLTYFQNEAQLDKSGLPSDRFFAERPEGSVSTLKIQRTQQEDSAVYLCASSLGSSGNTIYFGEGSWLTVV.

This clonotype was observed many times. V is TRBV6-4 and J is TRBJ1-1, with 8 bases aligning to TRBD1. From germline, CDR1 is MRHNA and CDR2 SNTAGT. J lost 3 bases, V lost 0 bases, and 0 bases had no gene match. The CDR3 is 14 residues long. CDR3 amino acids: CASSDSDRDTEAFF. CDR3 coding DNA: TGTGCCAGCAGTGACTCGGACAGGGACACTGAAGCTTTCTTT.

The sample holds a few counts of this clonotype. V gene TRBV9 combines with J gene TRBJ1-6; D not resolved. The CDR3 has 14 residues. V dropped 3 bases and J dropped 7 bases, with 11 bases sitting between them. The germline V gene has CDR1 SGDLS and CDR2 YYNGEE. CDR3 region: CASSAGPENSPLHF. As DNA, the CDR3 is TGTGCCAGCAGCGCCGGGCCAGAGAATTCACCCCTCCACTTT.

This clonotype occurred many times. The chain joins TRBV6-1 to TRBJ2-5; D is ambiguous. The CDR3 runs to 16 residues. The V gene lost 5 bases and the J gene lost 5 bases, with 21 bases spanning the gap. The germline V gene has CDR1 MNHNS and CDR2 SASEGT. This CDR3 is CASSSPIGGSWETQYF. CDR3 DNA sequence: TGTGCCAGCAGTTCCCCAATCGGTGGTAGCTGGGAGACCCAGTACTTC.

Comment on this clonotype: A read error may be the cause here, since a much bigger clone is one base away. The gene calls are TRBV20-1 and TRBJ2-4; D is possibly TRBD2 (6 bases). The germline V gene has CDR1 DFQATT and CDR2 SNEGSKA (reference sequence). The germline V and J ends were trimmed by 4 bases and 1 base, with 14 bases remaining between them. The CDR3 is 15 amino acids. CDR3 DNA sequence: TGCAGTGCTACCTGGGCAGGGAGGGCCAAAAACATTCAGTACTTC. It translates to CSATWAGRAKNIQYF.

This clonotype was found many times. DNA for the CDR3: TGTGCCAGCAGTGAAGGGGTTTTGGTCAGCGGGGGGGCGGAGACCCAGTACTTC. Translated, it gives CASSEGVLVSGGAETQYF. The rearrangement joins TRBV6-1 to TRBJ2-5, with 10 bases that match TRBD2. The CDR3 is made up of 18 amino acids. V gave up 1 base and J gave up 5 bases; unmatched junction bases: 13. CDR1 is MNHNS, CDR2 SASEGT, per germline.

This clonotype was detected many times. The chain joins TRBV27 to TRBJ2-7, with D perhaps TRBD2 (6 bases). Germline assignment: CDR1 MNHEY and CDR2 SMNVEV (reference sequence). V was cut by 5 bases and J by 6 bases, with 17 bases left in between. CDR3 length equals 14 residues. The DNA for the CDR3 is TGTGCCAGCAGTATTCGGGCCCTCGGGGGCGAGCAGTACTTC. It encodes CASSIRALGGEQYF.

This clonotype occurred a few times. The CDR3, as DNA: TGTGCCAGCTCACCCAGGGAAGACACTGAAGCTTTCTTT. Protein product: CASSPREDTEAFF. The rearrangement uses TRBV18 and TRBJ1-1; TRBD1 might be the D (5 bases). Trimming took 3 bases from V and 3 from J, leaving 8 bases between them. The CDR3 runs 13 residues. Germline assignment: CDR1 KGHSH and CDR2 LQKENI.

The rearrangement uses TRBV9 and TRBJ1-1; 11 bases agree with TRBD1. The V gene's germline CDR1 is SGDLS and CDR2 YYNGEE. V lost 2 bases, J lost 6 bases, and 6 bases stayed unmatched. This CDR3 contains 15 residues. The CDR3 bases are TGTGCCAGCAGCGTGGCTGGACAGGGGGCCTCTGAAGCTTTCTTT. It is translated as CASSVAGQGASEAFF. Based on the CDR3 plus reference TRBV9 and TRBJ1-1, the full variable domain is DSGVTQTPKHLITATGQRVTLRCSPRSGDLSVYWYQQSLDQGLQFLIQYYNGEERAKGNILERFSAQQFPDLHSELNLSSLELGDSALYFCASSVAGQGASEAFFGQGTRLTVV.

The genes are TRBV12-3 or TRBV12-4 and TRBJ2-3; D is perhaps TRBD1 (6 bases). V was shortened by 6 bases and J by 4 bases, with 11 bases between the two germline ends. The CDR3 runs to 13 residues. In DNA form, the CDR3 reads TGTGCCAGCAGGGACTCAGGGGCAGATACGCAGTATTTT. Translated, it gives CASRDSGADTQYF.

The chain has TRBV7-9 and TRBJ2-3; 8 bases line up with TRBD1. Germline lookup yields CDR1 SEHNR and CDR2 FQNEAQ (reference sequence). The junction had 5 bases not matched to a gene; V was cut back by 2 bases and J by 1 base. The CDR3 is 16 residues long. In DNA, the CDR3 is TGTGCCAGCAGCTTAAAGGTGACAGGGGGCACAGATACGCAGTATTTT. It specifies CASSLKVTGGTDTQYF.

In its sample, this clonotype was seen a few times. This chain links TRBV7-2 with TRBJ1-5, with a possible D match to TRBD1 (6 bases). Germline CDR1 is SGHTA and CDR2 is FQGNSA. Trimming removed 1 base at V and 6 bases at J, with 13 bases between. The CDR3 totals 15 residues. CDR3 DNA: TGTGCCAGCAGCTTAGTGTGGGGGCAGATTCAGCCCCAGCATTTT. This codes for CASSLVWGQIQPQHF.

This clonotype occurred many times. The J gene is TRBJ2-4, the V gene TRBV7-2; 8 bases map to TRBD2. The CDR3 consists of 17 residues. J lost 7 bases, V lost 1 base, and 12 bases had no gene match. Per germline, CDR1 SGHTA and CDR2 FQGNSA. Written as DNA, the CDR3 is TGTGCCAGCAGCTTAGATGTTTTGCGGGGGGCGAGGAACATTCAGTACTTC. It is translated as CASSLDVLRGARNIQYF. The variable domain in full, completed from reference TRBV7-2 and TRBJ2-4, reads GAGVSQSPSNKVTEKGKDVELRCDPISGHTALYWYRQSLGQGLEFLIYFQGNSAPDKSGLPSDRFSAERTGGSVSTLTIQRTQQEDSAVYLCASSLDVLRGARNIQYFGAGTRLSVL.

The chain is built from TRBV11-2 and TRBJ2-2; TRBD1 matches 7 bases. The CDR3 spans 14 residues. The germline gives CDR1 SGHAT, CDR2 FQNNGV. The trim removed 4 bases at V and 7 bases at J, leaving 6 bases unmatched. The CDR3 DNA sequence: TGTGCCAGCAGCTCAGGGACAGTTGACGGGGAGCTGTTTTTT. Its translation: CASSSGTVDGELFF.

Many counts were recorded for this clonotype. The V gene is TRBV28, the J gene TRBJ1-1; TRBD1 matches at 9 bases. V dropped 3 bases and J dropped 7; count of bases not matched to a gene: 12. Germline V gene sequence: CDR1 MDHEN, CDR2 SYDVKM. CDR3 length: 16 residues. The CDR3 DNA follows: TGTGCCAGCAGTTTGGGGGGCGGACAGGGGAGAAGTGAAGCTTTCTTT. Its protein is CASSLGGGQGRSEAFF.

The chain links TRBV4-3 to TRBJ1-6; no definite D call. CDR3 length: 16 residues. The V end lost 0 bases, the J end lost 5 bases, and 11 bases lay between the germline ends. Germline V gene sequence: CDR1 LGHNA, CDR2 YSLEER. The CDR3 nucleotides are TGCGCCAGCAGCCAAGATCCCCCACCCAATAATTCACCCCTCCACTTT. It yields the protein CASSQDPPPNNSPLHF.

Concerning this clonotype itself: This may come from a read error, since a much larger clone is one base off. The chain uses TRBV6-2 or TRBV6-3 and TRBJ2-1; D is unresolved. This CDR3 is 12 amino acids long. Per the germline V gene, CDR1 is MNHEY and CDR2 is SVGEGT. V was clipped by 2 bases and J by 10 bases, with 9 bases between them. The CDR3 is CASSYVYSEQFF. As DNA, the CDR3 is TGTGCCAGCAGTTACGTGTATAGCGAGCAGTTCTTC.

J is TRBJ2-1 and V is TRBV6-2 or TRBV6-3; TRBD2 matches 9 bases. The CDR3 loop spans 17 amino acids. Germline CDR1 and CDR2: MNHEY and SVGEGT. Trimming at V came to 0 bases and at J to 8 bases, leaving 11 bases not matched to a gene. CDR3 bases: TGTGCCAGCAGTTACTCTAGCGGGGGCCCCCCCGGCGATGAGCAGTTCTTC. Encoded protein: CASSYSSGGPPGDEQFF.

This clonotype was seen more than once but under ten times. The chain employs TRBV2 and TRBJ2-2; TRBD1 might be the D (5 bases). Germline CDR1 is SNHLY and CDR2 is FYNNEI. This CDR3 spans 15 amino acids. V shed 6 bases and J shed 4 bases, with 15 bases lying between them. The CDR3 protein is CASRALLGVTGELFF. CDR3 DNA: TGTGCCAGCAGGGCCCTCTTAGGGGTCACCGGGGAGCTGTTTTTT.

Regarding this clonotype: This may arise from a read error, as a much more abundant clone is one base away. The chain has TRBV6-1 and TRBJ2-5, with 7 nucleotides matching TRBD2. The V and J ends lost 5 bases and 0 bases, in that order; junction bases with no gene match: 6. The germline V gene encodes CDR1 MNHNS and CDR2 SASEGT. This CDR3 contains 15 residues. CDR3 DNA: TGTGCCAGCAGTCACGACGGGGGGAACCAAGAGACCCAGTACTTC. Amino acids: CASSHDGGNQETQYF.

By sample share, this clonotype is medium-sized. The J gene is TRBJ1-3, the V gene TRBV28; unclear D gene. Per germline, CDR1 MDHEN and CDR2 SYDVKM. Trimming pared 2 bases from V and 2 bases from J, leaving 4 bases between. The CDR3 is 13 amino acids. CDR3 amino acids: CASSLIAGNTIYF. CDR3 sequence (DNA): TGTGCCAGCAGTTTAATCGCTGGAAACACCATATATTTT.